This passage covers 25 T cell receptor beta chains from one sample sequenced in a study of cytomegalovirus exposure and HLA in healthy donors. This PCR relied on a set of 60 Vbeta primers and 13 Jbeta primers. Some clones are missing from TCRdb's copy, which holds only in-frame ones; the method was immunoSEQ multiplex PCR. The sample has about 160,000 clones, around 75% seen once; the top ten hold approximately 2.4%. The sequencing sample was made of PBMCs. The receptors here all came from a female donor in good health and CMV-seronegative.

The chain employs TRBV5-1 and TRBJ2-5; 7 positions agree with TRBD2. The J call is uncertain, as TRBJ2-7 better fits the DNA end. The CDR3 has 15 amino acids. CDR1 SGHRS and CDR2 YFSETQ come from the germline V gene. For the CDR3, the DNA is TGCGCCAGCAGCCGTACTAGCGTTCAACCCTCCGAGCAGTACTTC. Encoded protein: CASSRTSVQPSEQYF.

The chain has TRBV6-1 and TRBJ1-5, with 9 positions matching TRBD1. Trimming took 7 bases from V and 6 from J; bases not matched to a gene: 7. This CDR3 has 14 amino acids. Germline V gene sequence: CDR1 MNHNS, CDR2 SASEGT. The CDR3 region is CASTLTGGTQPQHF. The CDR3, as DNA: TGTGCCAGCACGCTAACAGGGGGCACTCAGCCCCAGCATTTT.

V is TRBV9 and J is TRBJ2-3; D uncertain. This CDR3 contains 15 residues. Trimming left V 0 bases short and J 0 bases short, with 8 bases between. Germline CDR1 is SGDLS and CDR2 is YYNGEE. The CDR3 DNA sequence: TGTGCCAGCAGCGTAGCGGGTTATAGCACAGATACGCAGTATTTT. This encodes CASSVAGYSTDTQYF.

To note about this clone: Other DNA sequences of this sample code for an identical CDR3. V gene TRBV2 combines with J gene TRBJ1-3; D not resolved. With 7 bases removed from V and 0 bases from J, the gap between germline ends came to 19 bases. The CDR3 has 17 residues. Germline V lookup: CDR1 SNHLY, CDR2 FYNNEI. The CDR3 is CASKWQVSELSGNTIYF. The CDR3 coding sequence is TGTGCCAGCAAATGGCAGGTGTCGGAACTCTCTGGAAACACCATATATTTT.

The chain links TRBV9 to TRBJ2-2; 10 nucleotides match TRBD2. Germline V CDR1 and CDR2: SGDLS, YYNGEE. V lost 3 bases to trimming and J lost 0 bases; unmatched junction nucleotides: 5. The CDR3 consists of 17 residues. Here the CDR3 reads CASSARTSGPNTGELFF. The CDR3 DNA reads TGTGCCAGCAGCGCCCGGACTAGCGGCCCGAACACCGGGGAGCTGTTTTTT.

CDR3 sequence reads: CASSLNFGPGDTQYF. For the CDR3, the DNA is TGTGCCAGCAGCTTAAATTTCGGGCCGGGGGATACGCAGTATTTT. The rearrangement uses TRBV7-3 and TRBJ2-3; tentative D call: TRBD2 (5 bases). The germline CDR1 and CDR2 sequences are SGHTA and FQGTGA. The CDR3 runs to 15 residues. V lost 1 base and J lost 6, with 14 bases in between.

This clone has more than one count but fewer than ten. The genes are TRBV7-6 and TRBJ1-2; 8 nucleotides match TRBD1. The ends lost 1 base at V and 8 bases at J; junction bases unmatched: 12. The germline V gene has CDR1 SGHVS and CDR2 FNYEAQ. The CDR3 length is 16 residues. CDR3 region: CASSLEVRQGSKGYTF. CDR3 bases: TGTGCCAGCAGCTTAGAGGTGAGACAGGGGTCAAAAGGCTACACCTTC.

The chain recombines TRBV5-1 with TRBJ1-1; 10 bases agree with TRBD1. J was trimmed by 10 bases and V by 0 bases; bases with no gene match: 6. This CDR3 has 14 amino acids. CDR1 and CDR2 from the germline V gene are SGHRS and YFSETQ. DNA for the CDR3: TGCGCCAGCAGCTTGGCCCCGGGACAGGGGAGAGCTTTCTTT. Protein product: CASSLAPGQGRAFF.

The CDR3 DNA reads as TGTGCCAGCAGTCCACGTGCGGGGGCGGGCGGGGAGCTGTTTTTT. Protein sequence: CASSPRAGAGGELFF. The rearrangement links TRBV6-5 to TRBJ2-2, with D possibly being TRBD2 (7 bases). Germline lookup yields CDR1 MNHEY and CDR2 SVGAGI. This CDR3 spans 15 amino acids. Trimming took off 5 bases at V and 7 bases at J, with 17 bases between the two ends.

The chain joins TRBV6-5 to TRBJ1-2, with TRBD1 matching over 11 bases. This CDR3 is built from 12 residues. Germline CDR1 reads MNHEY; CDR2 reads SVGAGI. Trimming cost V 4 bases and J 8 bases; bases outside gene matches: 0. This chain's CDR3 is CASSWTGGGYTF. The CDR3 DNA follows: TGTGCCAGCAGTTGGACAGGGGGCGGCTACACCTTC.

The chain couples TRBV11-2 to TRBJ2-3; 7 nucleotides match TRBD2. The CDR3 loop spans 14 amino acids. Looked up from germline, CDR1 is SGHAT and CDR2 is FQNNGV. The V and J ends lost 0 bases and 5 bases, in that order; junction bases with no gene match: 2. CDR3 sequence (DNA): TGTGCCAGCAGCTTAGATGGGAGGGAAGATACGCAGTATTTT. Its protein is CASSLDGREDTQYF.

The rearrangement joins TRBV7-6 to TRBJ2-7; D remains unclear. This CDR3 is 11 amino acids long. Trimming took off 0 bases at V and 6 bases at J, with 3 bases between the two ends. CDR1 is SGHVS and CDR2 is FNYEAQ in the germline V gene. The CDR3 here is CASSLAREQYF. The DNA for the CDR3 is TGTGCCAGCAGCTTAGCGCGCGAGCAGTACTTC.

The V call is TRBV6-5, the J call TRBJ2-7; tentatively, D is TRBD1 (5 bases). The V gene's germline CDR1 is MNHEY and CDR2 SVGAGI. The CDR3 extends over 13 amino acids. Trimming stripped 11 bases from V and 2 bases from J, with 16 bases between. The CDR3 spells CAATPTETYEQYF. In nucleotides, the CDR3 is TGTGCCGCCACACCGACAGAGACCTACGAGCAGTACTTC.

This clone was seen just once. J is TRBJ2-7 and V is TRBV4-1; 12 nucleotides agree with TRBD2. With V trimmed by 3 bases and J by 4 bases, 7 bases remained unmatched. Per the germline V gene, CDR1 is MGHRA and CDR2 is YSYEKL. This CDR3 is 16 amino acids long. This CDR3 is CASSQPTSGSGYEQYF. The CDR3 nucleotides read TGCGCCAGCAGCCAGCCGACTAGCGGGAGTGGGTACGAGCAGTACTTC.

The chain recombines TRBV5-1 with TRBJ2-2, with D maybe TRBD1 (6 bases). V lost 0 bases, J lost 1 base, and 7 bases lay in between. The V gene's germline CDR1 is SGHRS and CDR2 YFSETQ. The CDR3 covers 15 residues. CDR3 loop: CASSLVQGNTGELFF. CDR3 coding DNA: TGCGCCAGCAGCTTGGTACAGGGGAACACCGGGGAGCTGTTTTTT. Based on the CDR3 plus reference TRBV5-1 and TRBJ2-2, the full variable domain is KAGVTQTPRYLIKTRGQQVTLSCSPISGHRSVSWYQQTPGQGLQFLFEYFSETQRNKGNFPGRFSGRQFSNSRSEMNVSTLELGDSALYLCASSLVQGNTGELFFGEGSRLTVL.

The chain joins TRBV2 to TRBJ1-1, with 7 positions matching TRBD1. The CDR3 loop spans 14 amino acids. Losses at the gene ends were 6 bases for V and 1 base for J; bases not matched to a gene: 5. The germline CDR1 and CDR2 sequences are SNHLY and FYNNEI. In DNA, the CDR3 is TGTGCCAGCAGAGGGTGGACAGGGAACACTGAAGCTTTCTTT. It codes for CASRGWTGNTEAFF.

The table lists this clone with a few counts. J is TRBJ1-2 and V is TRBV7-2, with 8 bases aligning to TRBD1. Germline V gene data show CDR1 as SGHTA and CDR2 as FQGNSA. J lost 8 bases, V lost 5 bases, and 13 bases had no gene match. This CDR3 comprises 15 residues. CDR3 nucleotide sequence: TGTGCCAGCAGCCCCCCGGGACAGGCCCATGGGGGCTACACCTTC. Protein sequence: CASSPPGQAHGGYTF.

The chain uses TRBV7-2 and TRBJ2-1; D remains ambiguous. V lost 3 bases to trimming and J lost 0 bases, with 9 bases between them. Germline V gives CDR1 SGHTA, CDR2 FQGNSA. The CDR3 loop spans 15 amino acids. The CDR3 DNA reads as TGTGCCAGCAGCTTCGCAAAGAGCTCCTACAATGAGCAGTTCTTC. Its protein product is CASSFAKSSYNEQFF. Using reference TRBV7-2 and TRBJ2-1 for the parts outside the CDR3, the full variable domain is GAGVSQSPSNKVTEKGKDVELRCDPISGHTALYWYRQSLGQGLEFLIYFQGNSAPDKSGLPSDRFSAERTGGSVSTLTIQRTQQEDSAVYLCASSFAKSSYNEQFFGPGTRLTVL.

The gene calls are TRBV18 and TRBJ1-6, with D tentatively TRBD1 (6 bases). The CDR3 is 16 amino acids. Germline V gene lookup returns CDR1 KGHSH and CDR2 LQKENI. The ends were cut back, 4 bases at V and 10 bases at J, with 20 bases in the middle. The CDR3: CASSRSPQGFWSPLHF. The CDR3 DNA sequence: TGTGCCAGCTCACGTTCCCCCCAGGGGTTTTGGTCACCCCTCCACTTT.

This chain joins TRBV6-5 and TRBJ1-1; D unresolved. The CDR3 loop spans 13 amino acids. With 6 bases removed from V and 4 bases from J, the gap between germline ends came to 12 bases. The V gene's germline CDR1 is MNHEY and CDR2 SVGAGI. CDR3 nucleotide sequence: TGTGCCAGCAGATATGAGCAAGCCACTGAAGCTTTCTTT. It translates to CASRYEQATEAFF.

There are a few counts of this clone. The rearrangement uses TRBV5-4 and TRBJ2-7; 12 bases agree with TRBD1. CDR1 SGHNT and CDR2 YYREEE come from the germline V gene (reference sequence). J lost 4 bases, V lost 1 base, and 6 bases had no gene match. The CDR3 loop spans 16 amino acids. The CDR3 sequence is CASSLFAGQGAYEQYF. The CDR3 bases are TGTGCCAGCAGCTTGTTTGCGGGACAGGGGGCATACGAGCAGTACTTC. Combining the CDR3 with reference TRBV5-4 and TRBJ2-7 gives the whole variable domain ETGVTQSPTHLIKTRGQQVTLRCSSQSGHNTVSWYQQALGQGPQFIFQYYREEENGRGNFPPRFSGLQFPNYSSELNVNALELDDSALYLCASSLFAGQGAYEQYFGPGTRLTVT.

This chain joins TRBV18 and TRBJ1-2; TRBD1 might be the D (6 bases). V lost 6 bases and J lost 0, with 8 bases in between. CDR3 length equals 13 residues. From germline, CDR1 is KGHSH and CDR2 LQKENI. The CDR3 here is CASSTGPNYGYTF. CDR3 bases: TGTGCCAGCTCTACAGGGCCTAACTATGGCTACACCTTC.

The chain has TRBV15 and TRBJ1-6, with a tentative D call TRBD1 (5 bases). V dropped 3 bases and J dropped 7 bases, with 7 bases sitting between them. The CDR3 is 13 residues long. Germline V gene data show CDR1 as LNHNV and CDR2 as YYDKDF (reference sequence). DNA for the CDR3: TGTGCCACCAGCAGTGGGGCCAATTCACCCCTCCACTTT. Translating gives CATSSGANSPLHF.

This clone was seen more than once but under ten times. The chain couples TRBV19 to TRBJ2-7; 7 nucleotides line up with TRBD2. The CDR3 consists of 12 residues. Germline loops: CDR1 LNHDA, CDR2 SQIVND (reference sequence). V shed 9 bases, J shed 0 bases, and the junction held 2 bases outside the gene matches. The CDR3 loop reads CASSGNSYEQYF. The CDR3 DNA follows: TGTGCCAGCAGCGGGAACTCCTACGAGCAGTACTTC.

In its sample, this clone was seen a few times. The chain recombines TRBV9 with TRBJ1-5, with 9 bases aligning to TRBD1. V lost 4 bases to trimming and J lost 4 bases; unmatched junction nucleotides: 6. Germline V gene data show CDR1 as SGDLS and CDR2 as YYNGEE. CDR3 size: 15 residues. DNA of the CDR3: TGTGCCAGCAGCTCCCGGGACAGGGTAAATCAGCCCCAGCATTTT. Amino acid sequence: CASSSRDRVNQPQHF.